This T cell receptor (beta chain) was documented in a study of blood T cell repertoires in COVID-19. As for the study in general: The United States, Italy and Spain provided the acute and convalescent COVID-19 samples. T cells, B-cell-depleted T cells, or PBMCs provided the cDNA or gDNA that served as material.

V lost 4 bases to trimming and J lost 0 bases; unmatched junction nucleotides: 8. This CDR3 has 18 amino acids. Germline CDR1 is LGHDT and CDR2 is YNNKEL (reference sequence). In the source study's methods: It was from reference gene primer amplification that nucleated cell counts were estimated. TCRdb keeps only in-frame clones here, not all; method: immunoSEQ multiplex PCR. V and J calls plus clone size are reproduced from that table; the DNA served to infer D and trimming. The data contain fewer than 150,000 clones, about 85% of them singletons. This clonotype was obtained from a human donor in a cohort sampled during active COVID-19. The specimen sequenced was peripheral blood. The chain uses TRBV3-1 (or the pseudogene TRBV3-2) and TRBJ2-1; 11 bases are a match to TRBD2. As DNA, the CDR3 is TGTGCCAGCAGCCCTGAGACTAGCGGGGTGAGCTCCTACAATGAGCAGTTCTTC. Translation gives CASSPETSGVSSYNEQFF.